The 5 T cell receptor beta chains listed next were all sequenced from one sample in a study of T cell clones after liver transplantation. Sequencing was performed with immunoSEQ multiplex PCR; in TCRdb, only in-frame clones are kept and a portion is missing. The table shows 45,000 to 55,000 clones, with approximately 88% occurring only once. Source: CD4+ T cells from blood, taken before liver transplant. The receptor set was obtained from a human donor who received a liver transplant.

The chain recombines TRBV4-2 with TRBJ1-5; weak D call: TRBD1 (6 bases). The germline CDR1 and CDR2 sequences are LGHNA and YNFKEQ. Deletions cut 1 base from V and 6 bases from J, with 13 bases between. The CDR3 spans 15 residues. The CDR3 loop reads CASSQAPTGSQPQHF. DNA of the CDR3: TGTGCCAGCAGCCAAGCCCCAACAGGGAGTCAGCCCCAGCATTTT.

The CDR3 DNA reads TGTGCCAGCAGCCCAACTCGGATACGACAGGGCGAGGAGCAGTTCTTC. Translating it yields CASSPTRIRQGEEQFF. The V and J genes are TRBV7-9 and TRBJ2-1; 7 bases fit TRBD1. The V gene end was trimmed by 5 bases and the J gene end by 10 bases; junction bases not matched to a gene: 17. Germline CDR1 reads SEHNR; CDR2 reads FQNEAQ (reference sequence). The CDR3 contains 16 residues.

The gene calls are TRBV14 and TRBJ2-1; TRBD2 is a possible D gene (5 bases). The V gene lost 0 bases and the J gene lost 6 bases, with 12 bases spanning the gap. CDR1 and CDR2 from the germline V gene are SGHDN and FVKESK. This CDR3 is 15 amino acids long. The CDR3 region is CASSQEAALANEQFF. DNA of the CDR3: TGTGCCAGCAGCCAAGAAGCGGCCCTCGCCAATGAGCAGTTCTTC.

This chain joins TRBV23-1 and TRBJ2-7, with 7 positions matching TRBD1. TRBV23-1 is an ORF for which the function is uncertain. CDR3 size: 12 residues. Trimming removed 6 bases from V and 5 bases from J; junction bases left unmatched: 4. The CDR3 loop reads CASRGQLDEQYF. Here the CDR3 DNA reads TGCGCCAGCAGGGGACAGTTAGACGAGCAGTACTTC.

The gene calls are TRBV5-4 and TRBJ2-7; 9 nucleotides line up with TRBD1. The CDR3 has 16 residues. After removal of 4 bases from V and 0 bases from J, the junction contained 8 bases not matched to a gene. CDR1 SGHNT and CDR2 YYREEE come from the germline V gene (reference sequence). CDR3 coding DNA: TGTGCCAGCAGCCCCGGGACAGGGAGGAGCTCCTACGAGCAGTACTTC. Its translation is CASSPGTGRSSYEQYF.